This T cell receptor (beta chain) was captured in a study of T cell responses to AZD1222 COVID-19 vaccine. Study-wide points: Baseline testing showed seropositivity in only 5 or 6 AZD1222 recipients. White British people made up most donors, females outnumbered males, and clonal diversity was possibly underestimated. When two AZD1222 doses had been given, Spike-specific TCR breadth and depth rose.

The V end was cut by 7 bases, the J end by 1 base, with 7 bases between. The germline V gene has CDR1 LNHDA and CDR2 SQIVND (reference sequence). The length of the CDR3 is 12 residues. Data came from immunoSEQ multiplex PCR; TCRdb stores just in-frame clones and leaves some out. In the table there are 200,000 or so clones, about 93% of which are singletons. In regard to this clone: Its antigen is still unknown.

The TCR comes from an adult in good health. The material sequenced was peripheral blood, taken on day 0 of MenACWY control vaccination. V gene TRBV19 combines with J gene TRBJ1-1; D gene unclear. The CDR3 spells CASNAPNTEAFF. CDR3 nucleotide sequence: TGTGCCAGTAATGCGCCGAACACTGAAGCTTTCTTT.